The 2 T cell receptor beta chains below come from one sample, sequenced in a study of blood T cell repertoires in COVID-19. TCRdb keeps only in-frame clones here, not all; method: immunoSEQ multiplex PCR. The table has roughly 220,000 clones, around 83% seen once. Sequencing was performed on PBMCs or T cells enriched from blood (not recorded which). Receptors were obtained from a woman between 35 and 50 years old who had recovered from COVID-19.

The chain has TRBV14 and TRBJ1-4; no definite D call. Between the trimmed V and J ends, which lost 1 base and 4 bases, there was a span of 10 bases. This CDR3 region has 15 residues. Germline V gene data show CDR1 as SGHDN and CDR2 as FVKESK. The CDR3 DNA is TGTGCCAGCAGCCAAGGCCTTCGGTATAATGAAAAACTGTTTTTT. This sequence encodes CASSQGLRYNEKLFF.

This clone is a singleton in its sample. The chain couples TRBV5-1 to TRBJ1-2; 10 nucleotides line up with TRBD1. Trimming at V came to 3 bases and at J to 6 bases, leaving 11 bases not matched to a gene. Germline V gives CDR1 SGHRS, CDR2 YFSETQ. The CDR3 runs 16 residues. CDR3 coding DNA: TGCGCCAGCAGCTCTATGACCGGGACAGGGGAGGATGGCTACACCTTC. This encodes CASSSMTGTGEDGYTF. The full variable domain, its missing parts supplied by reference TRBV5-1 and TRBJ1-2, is KAGVTQTPRYLIKTRGQQVTLSCSPISGHRSVSWYQQTPGQGLQFLFEYFSETQRNKGNFPGRFSGRQFSNSRSEMNVSTLELGDSALYLCASSSMTGTGEDGYTFGSGTRLTVV.